The present T cell receptor (beta chain) was sequenced within a study of tumor T cells in aggressive B-cell lymphoma. Data came from immunoSEQ multiplex PCR; TCRdb stores just in-frame clones and leaves some out. Of some 3,200 clones in the sample, approximately 93% were seen once. The CDR3 spans 15 residues. V dropped 1 base and J dropped 5 bases, with 14 bases sitting between them. CDR1 and CDR2 from the germline V gene are SGHAT and FQDESV (reference sequence). V and J are TRBV11-1 and TRBJ2-5; a possible D gene is TRBD2 (7 bases). The clonotype comes from an adult with diffuse large B cell lymphoma. Sequencing was performed on tumor tissue. The CDR3 loop reads CASSLDQGRGETQYF. The CDR3 coding sequence is TGTGCCAGCAGCTTAGATCAGGGGCGGGGGGAGACCCAGTACTTC. The whole variable domain, remainder taken from reference TRBV11-1 and TRBJ2-5, is EAEVAQSPRYKITEKSQAVAFWCDPISGHATLYWYRQILGQGPELLVQFQDESVVDDSQLPKDRFSAERLKGVDSTLKIQPAELGDSAMYLCASSLDQGRGETQYFGPGTRLLVL.